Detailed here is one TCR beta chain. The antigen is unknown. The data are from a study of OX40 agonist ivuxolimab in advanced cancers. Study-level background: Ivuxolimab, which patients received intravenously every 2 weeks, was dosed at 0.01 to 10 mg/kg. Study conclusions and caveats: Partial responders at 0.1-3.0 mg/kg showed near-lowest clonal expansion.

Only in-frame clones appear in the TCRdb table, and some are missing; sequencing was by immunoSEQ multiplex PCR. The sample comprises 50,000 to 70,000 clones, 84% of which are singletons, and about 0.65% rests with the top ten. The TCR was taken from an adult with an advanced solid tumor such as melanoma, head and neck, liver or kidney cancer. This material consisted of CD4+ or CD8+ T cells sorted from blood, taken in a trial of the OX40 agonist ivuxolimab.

CDR3 loop: CASSGGLALSRGETQYF. In DNA form, the CDR3 reads TGTGCCAGTAGTGGGGGACTAGCGTTATCAAGAGGAGAGACCCAGTACTTC. The gene calls are TRBV19 and TRBJ2-5, with 10 bases aligning to TRBD2. The germline CDR1 and CDR2 sequences are LNHDA and SQIVND (reference sequence). The CDR3 has 17 residues. Trimming at V came to 5 bases and at J to 4 bases, leaving 13 bases not matched to a gene.